The 21 T cell receptor beta chains below come from one sample, sequenced in a study of blood T cells in healthy people across ages. Next came a second PCR, run for about 6 to 11 cycles, which used a sample-barcoded 5' primer along with a J-beta primer mix. Each CDR3 protein is one row after TCRdb ran MiXCR on the 5' RACE reads. The table records about 830,000 distinct CDR3 sequences, approximately 67% of them present only once. The specimen was blood. The receptors come from a man aged 25-40 years in good health.

This chain links TRBV7-2 with TRBJ2-7, with a possible D match to TRBD1 (5 bases). Germline V gene sequence: CDR1 SGHTA, CDR2 FQGNSA. The V end lost 5 bases, the J end lost 0 bases, and 11 bases lay between the germline ends. The CDR3 covers 14 residues. The CDR3 DNA is TGTGCCAGCAGCACGGACACTTTCTCCTACGAGCAGTACTTC. Protein sequence: CASSTDTFSYEQYF.

This sequence joins TRBV2 and TRBJ2-4; perhaps TRBD2 as D (7 bases). V was shortened by 2 bases and J by 7 bases, with 12 bases between the two germline ends. Germline V CDR1 and CDR2: SNHLY, FYNNEI. The CDR3 length is 14 residues. The CDR3 region is CASSELRGANIQYF. The CDR3 DNA reads TGTGCCAGCAGTGAACTCCGGGGGGCCAACATTCAGTACTTC.

The table lists this clonotype with a few counts. The chain carries TRBV12-3 or TRBV12-4 and TRBJ2-1, with 9 bases identical to TRBD1. V trimming: 4 bases; J trimming: 9 bases; junction bases outside the gene matches: 10. The CDR3 has 15 amino acids. The CDR3 DNA reads TGTGCCAGCAGTTCGGGACAGGGCCACTCGGGTGAGCAGTTCTTC. Its protein is CASSSGQGHSGEQFF.

This chain joins TRBV12-3 or TRBV12-4 and TRBJ1-2; possible D gene TRBD1, 5 bases. The CDR3 has 13 amino acids. Trimming removed 3 bases from V and 7 bases from J, with 12 bases in between. The CDR3 DNA reads TGTGCCAGCAGTTTGTCGGGGCTAGGTGGCTACACCTTC. Protein product: CASSLSGLGGYTF.

V usage is TRBV2 and J usage is TRBJ2-4; TRBD1 matches at 9 bases. Germline V gene lookup returns CDR1 SNHLY and CDR2 FYNNEI. V shed 7 bases, J shed 5 bases, and the junction held 6 bases outside the gene matches. The CDR3 totals 14 residues. CDR3 DNA: TGTGCCAGCAAAAAGACAGGGGGTGAAAACATTCAGTACTTC. Protein product: CASKKTGGENIQYF.

The chain joins TRBV28 to TRBJ2-5; D is perhaps TRBD1 or TRBD2 (5 bases each). V gave up 6 bases and J gave up 11 bases, with 22 bases separating them. The CDR3 covers 14 residues. Germline CDR1 is MDHEN and CDR2 is SYDVKM. DNA for the CDR3: TGTGCCAGCAGCCGGGACGGTGGGCGGTTGGAGCAGTACTTC. Translated, it gives CASSRDGGRLEQYF.

This clonotype has just a few counts. This rearrangement joins TRBV12-3 or TRBV12-4 to TRBJ2-7; no clear D. This CDR3 spans 12 amino acids. Deletions cut 3 bases from V and 2 bases from J, with 5 bases between. The CDR3 is CASSFIPYEQYF. In DNA form, the CDR3 reads TGTGCCAGCAGTTTCATCCCCTACGAGCAGTACTTC.

The J gene is TRBJ2-3, the V gene TRBV15, with D uncertain. The germline V gene has CDR1 LNHNV and CDR2 YYDKDF (reference sequence). The V and J ends lost 4 bases and 6 bases respectively, with 17 bases between them. This CDR3 is 15 amino acids long. CDR3 residues: CATSIRLGSKDTQYF. CDR3 DNA: TGTGCCACCAGCATACGTTTAGGCAGCAAGGATACGCAGTATTTT.

This clonotype was recorded a few times. This chain joins TRBV6-5 and TRBJ2-7, with 7 bases aligning to TRBD2. Germline CDR1 and CDR2: MNHEY and SVGAGI. Unmatched junction bases numbered 17, after V lost 4 bases and J lost 2 bases. The CDR3 is made up of 18 amino acids. The CDR3 region has the DNA TGTGCCAGCAGTTCCTCCCGTGCAGCGGGGCACTCGCCCTACGAGCAGTACTTC. This translates into CASSSSRAAGHSPYEQYF.

V is TRBV3-1 and J is TRBJ2-7; no clear D. This CDR3 is 16 amino acids long. V dropped 1 base and J dropped 5 bases, with 18 bases sitting between them. The germline V gene encodes CDR1 LGHDT and CDR2 YNNKEL (reference sequence). CDR3 bases: TGTGCCAGCAGCCAAGGTAGTTCTGGGCCGTCCGACGAGCAGTACTTC. It codes for CASSQGSSGPSDEQYF.

The CDR3 DNA sequence: TGCGCCAGCAGCTCGAGACTAGCCTCTTTACAAGAGACCCAGTACTTC. This gives the protein CASSSRLASLQETQYF. V and J are TRBV5-1 and TRBJ2-5; 7 bases fit TRBD2. This CDR3 has 16 amino acids. J was trimmed by 2 bases and V by 3 bases; bases with no gene match: 10. CDR1 and CDR2 (germline): SGHRS, YFSETQ. Drawing the rest from reference TRBV5-1 and TRBJ2-5, the complete variable domain is KAGVTQTPRYLIKTRGQQVTLSCSPISGHRSVSWYQQTPGQGLQFLFEYFSETQRNKGNFPGRFSGRQFSNSRSEMNVSTLELGDSALYLCASSSRLASLQETQYFGPGTRLLVL.

This clonotype appeared a few times. The chain uses TRBV4-3 and TRBJ2-5; possibly TRBD1 or TRBD2 for D (6 bases each). CDR3 length: 17 amino acids. Trimming stripped 3 bases from V and 4 bases from J, with 21 bases between. Germline V gene data show CDR1 as LGHNA and CDR2 as YSLEER. CDR3 nucleotides: TGCGCCAGCAGCCATAAGGGGGGAACAGGGCTGAGAGAGACCCAGTACTTC. Its translation is CASSHKGGTGLRETQYF.

This sequence joins TRBV2 and TRBJ2-4; D might be TRBD1 (5 bases). The DNA end is a closer match to TRBJ2-7, so the J assignment may be wrong. CDR1 and CDR2 from the germline V gene are SNHLY and FYNNEI. CDR3 length: 12 amino acids. This CDR3 is CASSPDRSEQYF. CDR3 nucleotide sequence: TGTGCCAGCAGTCCTGACAGAAGCGAGCAGTACTTC.

This clonotype was seen once. The CDR3 DNA follows: TGTGCCAGCAGACCTGCCGGGGTTCGTTATGGCTACACCTTC. Its protein product is CASRPAGVRYGYTF. The chain recombines TRBV12-3 or TRBV12-4 with TRBJ1-2; no definite D call. Trimming stripped 6 bases from V and 5 bases from J, with 16 bases between. The CDR3 has 14 residues.

The CDR3 region has the DNA TGTGCCAGCAGCCCGGGACGAACGGGGGAGCAGTACTTC. Amino acid sequence: CASSPGRTGEQYF. J is TRBJ2-5 and V is TRBV27; possible D gene TRBD2, 6 bases. The CDR3 totals 13 residues. Germline lookup yields CDR1 MNHEY and CDR2 SMNVEV (reference sequence). V lost 6 bases and J lost 11, with 19 bases in between.

Only one count was recorded for this clonotype. This chain joins TRBV15 and TRBJ2-5, with no clear D. The CDR3 covers 16 residues. Germline lookup yields CDR1 LNHNV and CDR2 YYDKDF (reference sequence). Trimming cost V 0 bases and J 2 bases, with 13 bases left between them. CDR3 loop: CATSRDLFNRQETQYF. DNA of the CDR3: TGTGCCACCAGCAGAGACCTGTTTAACAGACAAGAGACCCAGTACTTC.

The CDR3 DNA is TGCAGTGCTAGAGATGTAGGCGGGAATCAGCCCCAGCATTTT. Translated: CSARDVGGNQPQHF. The rearrangement uses TRBV20-1 and TRBJ1-5; D call uncertain. This CDR3 has 14 residues. The germline V gene has CDR1 DFQATT and CDR2 SNEGSKA (reference sequence). Trimming left V 0 bases short and J 4 bases short, with 10 bases between.

This chain uses TRBV30 with TRBJ1-2; possibly TRBD1 for D (6 bases). The V and J ends lost 1 base and 11 bases respectively, with 17 bases between them. CDR1 GTSNPN and CDR2 SVGIG come from the germline V gene (reference sequence). The CDR3 is 13 amino acids. The CDR3 reads CAWSAARGLEYTF. CDR3 DNA: TGTGCCTGGAGTGCGGCCCGGGGGCTGGAGTACACCTTC.

The chain links TRBV6-5 to TRBJ2-7; 8 bases fit TRBD2. The germline gives CDR1 MNHEY, CDR2 SVGAGI. This CDR3 spans 15 amino acids. Losses at the gene ends were 6 bases for V and 0 bases for J; bases not matched to a gene: 7. CDR3 region: CASSASGSPSYEQYF. The CDR3 DNA follows: TGTGCCAGCAGCGCCAGCGGGAGTCCCTCCTACGAGCAGTACTTC.

A few counts support this clonotype. The chain has TRBV27 and TRBJ2-7; the match to TRBD1 covers 8 bases. From germline, CDR1 is MNHEY and CDR2 SMNVEV (reference sequence). The CDR3 spans 13 residues. Trimming took 4 bases from V and 5 from J; bases not matched to a gene: 4. This chain's CDR3 is CASSWTGNHEQYF. CDR3 DNA: TGTGCCAGCAGTTGGACAGGGAACCACGAGCAGTACTTC.

This clonotype was observed a single time. The chain employs TRBV7-2 and TRBJ2-5, with D maybe TRBD1 (5 bases). The germline CDR1 and CDR2 sequences are SGHTA and FQGNSA. This CDR3 comprises 15 residues. V dropped 6 bases and J dropped 1 base, with 15 bases sitting between them. The CDR3 loop reads CASRRRQGFQETQYF. For the CDR3, the DNA is TGTGCCAGCAGGCGTAGGCAGGGCTTCCAAGAGACCCAGTACTTC.